Many counts were recorded for the clone carrying this TCR beta chain. This entry belongs to a study of human T cells and chemical hapten exposure. TCRdb re-derived calls from the RACE reads in MiXCR, one entry per CDR3 protein. The table has over 40,000 distinct CDR3 sequences, 3% to 3.5% seen once; the top ten hold roughly 6.6%. The time point here: patch test 2, 6 weeks after DPC sensitization. Treatment: therapeutic diphenylcyclopropenone sensitization with weekly scalp DPC. In germline, CDR1 is DFQATT, CDR2 SNEGSKA (reference sequence). The V end was cut by 5 bases, the J end by 6 bases, with 22 bases between. This CDR3 has 15 residues.

The sequence was obtained from a man between 35 and 55 years old with alopecia areata. Some clones in this sample may be carry-over from other donors' samples. The V and J genes are TRBV20-1 and TRBJ1-1, with unresolved D. The sequences come from whole blood, collected in connection with sensitization to the hapten diphenylcyclopropenone (DPC). CDR3 sequence reads: CSAPPMTGLKAEAFF. The CDR3 bases are TGCAGTGCTCCCCCCATGACCGGCCTCAAGGCTGAAGCTTTCTTT.